The sequence of this TCR beta chain was determined in a study of beta chain features in type 1 diabetes. As for the study in general: The samples had more than 95 million sorted cells examined in all.

The CDR3 loop spans 13 amino acids. V lost 5 bases, J lost 1 base, and 7 bases lay in between. Germline V gives CDR1 SGDLS, CDR2 YYNGEE. Of the isolated RNA, all was reverse transcribed, and so the sequenced material was expressed TCRB transcripts. Clones were read by immunoSEQ multiplex PCR, and TCRdb kept only the in-frame ones, dropping some. The table records about 740,000 clones, 13% of them present only once. Overall study findings and caveats: It was not settled here whether HLA type affects TCRB rearrangement. There was a moderate but significant shortening of TCRB CDR3s in all four CD4+ subsets of Type 1 diabetes patients.

Concerning this clone: Its specificity is unknown.

Using CD45RO/CCR7/CD25/CD127/CD95/CD27, CD4+ naive, central memory, regulatory and stem cell-like memory cells were sorted. Purities in excess of 98% were seen in all sorted populations. This receptor was taken from a man younger than 30 with type 1 diabetes. The sequencing input was naive CD4+ T cells from blood. The chain carries TRBV9 and TRBJ1-3; D unclear. The CDR3 DNA follows: TGTGCCAGCAGACCGTCGTCTGGAAACACCATATATTTT. Protein: CASRPSSGNTIYF.